The clone carrying this T cell receptor beta chain was seen at least ten times. The entry originates in a study of T cells in Graves' hyperthyroidism and ophthalmopathy. Germline V CDR1 and CDR2: KGHDR, SFDVKD. The germline V and J ends were trimmed by 9 bases and 0 bases, with 11 bases remaining between them. The CDR3 contains 14 residues. Used for diagnoses were clinical symptoms, serum thyroxine and TRAb, thyroid ultrasound and orbital computed tomography. The authors took PBMCs from 10 ml fresh peripheral blood. The TCR beta CDR3 regions underwent amplification using RNA transcripts as the source. First-round RT-PCR of the TCR CDR3 relied on the HTBI primer set. TCRdb fed the multiplex PCR reads into MiXCR, producing one record per CDR3 protein. The table shows hundreds of thousands of distinct CDR3 sequences, with 15% to 20% occurring only once.

The chain joins TRBV24-1 to TRBJ2-1, with D unresolved. The receptor comes from a woman in her twenties or thirties with Graves' hyperthyroidism. The sequencing sample was made of blood. CDR3 sequence: CATATWSSYNEQFF. The DNA of the CDR3 is TGTGCCACCGCGACTTGGAGCTCCTACAATGAGCAGTTCTTC.